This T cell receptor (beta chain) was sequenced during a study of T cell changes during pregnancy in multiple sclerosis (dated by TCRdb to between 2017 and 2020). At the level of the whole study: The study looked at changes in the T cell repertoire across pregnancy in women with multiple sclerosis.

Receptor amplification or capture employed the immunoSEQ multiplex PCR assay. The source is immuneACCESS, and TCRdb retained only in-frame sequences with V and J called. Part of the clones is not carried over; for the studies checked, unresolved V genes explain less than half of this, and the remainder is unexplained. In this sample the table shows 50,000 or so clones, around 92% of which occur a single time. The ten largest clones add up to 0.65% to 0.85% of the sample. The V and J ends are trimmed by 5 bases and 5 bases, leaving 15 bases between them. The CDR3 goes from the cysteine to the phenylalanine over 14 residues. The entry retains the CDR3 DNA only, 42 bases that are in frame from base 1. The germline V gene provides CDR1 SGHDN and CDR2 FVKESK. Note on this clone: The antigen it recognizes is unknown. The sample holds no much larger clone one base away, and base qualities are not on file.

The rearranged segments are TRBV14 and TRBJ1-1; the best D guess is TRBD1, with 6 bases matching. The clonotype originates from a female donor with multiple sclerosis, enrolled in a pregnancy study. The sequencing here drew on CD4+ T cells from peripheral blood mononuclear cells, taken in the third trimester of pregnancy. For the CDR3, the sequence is CASSLQGWRTEAFF. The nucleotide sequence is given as TGTGCCAGCAGCTTACAGGGATGGAGAACTGAAGCTTTCTTT. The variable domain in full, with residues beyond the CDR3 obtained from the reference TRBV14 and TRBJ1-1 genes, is EAGVTQFPSHSVIEKGQTVTLRCDPISGHDNLYWYRRVMGKEIKFLLHFVKESKQDESGMPNNRFLAERTGGTYSTLKVQPAELEDSGVYFCASSLQGWRTEAFFGQGTRLTVV.